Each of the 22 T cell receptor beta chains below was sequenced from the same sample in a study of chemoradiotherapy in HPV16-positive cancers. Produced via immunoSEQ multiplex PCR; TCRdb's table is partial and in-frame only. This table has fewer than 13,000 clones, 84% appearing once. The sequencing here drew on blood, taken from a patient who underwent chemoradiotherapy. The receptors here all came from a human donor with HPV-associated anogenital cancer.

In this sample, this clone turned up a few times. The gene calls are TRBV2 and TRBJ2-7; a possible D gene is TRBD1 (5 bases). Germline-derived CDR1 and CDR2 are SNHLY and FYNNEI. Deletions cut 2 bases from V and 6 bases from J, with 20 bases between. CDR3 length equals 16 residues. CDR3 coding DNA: TGTGCCAGCAGTGAAAGGGTGGCAGGGCGTAATGTCGAGCAGTACTTC. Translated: CASSERVAGRNVEQYF.

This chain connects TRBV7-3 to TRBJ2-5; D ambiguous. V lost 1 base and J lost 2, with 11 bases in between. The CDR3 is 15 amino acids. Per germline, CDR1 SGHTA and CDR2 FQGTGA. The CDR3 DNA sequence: TGTGCCAGCAGCTTAAATTTGGGCACGCAAGAGACCCAGTACTTC. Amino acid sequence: CASSLNLGTQETQYF.

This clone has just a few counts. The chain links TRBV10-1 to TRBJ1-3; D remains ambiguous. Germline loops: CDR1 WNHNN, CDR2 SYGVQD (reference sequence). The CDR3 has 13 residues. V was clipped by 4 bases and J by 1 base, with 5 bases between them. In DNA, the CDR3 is TGCGCCAGCAGTGGTCTTTCTGGAAACACCATATATTTT. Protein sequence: CASSGLSGNTIYF.

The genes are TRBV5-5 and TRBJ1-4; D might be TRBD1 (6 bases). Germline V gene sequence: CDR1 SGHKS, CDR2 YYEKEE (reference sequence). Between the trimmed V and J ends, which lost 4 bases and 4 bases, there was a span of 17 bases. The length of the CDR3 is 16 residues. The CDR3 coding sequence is TGTGCCAGCAGCACAAAGAGAGGGGGTAATAATGAAAAACTGTTTTTT. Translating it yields CASSTKRGGNNEKLFF.

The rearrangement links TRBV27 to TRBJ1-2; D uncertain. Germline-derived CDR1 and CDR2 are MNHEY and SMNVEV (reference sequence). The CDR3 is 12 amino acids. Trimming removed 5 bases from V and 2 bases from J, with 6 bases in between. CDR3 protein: CASSRTNYGYTF. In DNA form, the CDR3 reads TGTGCCAGCAGTAGGACCAACTATGGCTACACCTTC.

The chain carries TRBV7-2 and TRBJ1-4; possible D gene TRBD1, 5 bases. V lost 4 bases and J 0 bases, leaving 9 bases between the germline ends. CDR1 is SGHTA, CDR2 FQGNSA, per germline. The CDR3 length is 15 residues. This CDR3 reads CASSWGWSTNEKLFF. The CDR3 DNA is TGTGCCAGCAGCTGGGGGTGGTCAACTAATGAAAAACTGTTTTTT. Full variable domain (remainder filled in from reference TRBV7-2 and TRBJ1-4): GAGVSQSPSNKVTEKGKDVELRCDPISGHTALYWYRQSLGQGLEFLIYFQGNSAPDKSGLPSDRFSAERTGGSVSTLTIQRTQQEDSAVYLCASSWGWSTNEKLFFGSGTQLSVL.

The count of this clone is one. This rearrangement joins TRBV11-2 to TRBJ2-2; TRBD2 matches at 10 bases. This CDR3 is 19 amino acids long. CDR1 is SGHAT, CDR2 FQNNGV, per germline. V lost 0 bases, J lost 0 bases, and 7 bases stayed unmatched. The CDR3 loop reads CASSLDRGSGGSNTGELFF. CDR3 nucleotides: TGTGCCAGCAGCTTAGATCGGGGTAGCGGGGGGTCGAACACCGGGGAGCTGTTTTTT.

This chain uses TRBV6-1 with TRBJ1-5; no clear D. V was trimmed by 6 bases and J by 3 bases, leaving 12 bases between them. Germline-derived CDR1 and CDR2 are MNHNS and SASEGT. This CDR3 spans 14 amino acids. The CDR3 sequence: CASRSRTINQPQHF. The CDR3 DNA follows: TGTGCCAGCAGGTCACGGACCATCAATCAGCCCCAGCATTTT.

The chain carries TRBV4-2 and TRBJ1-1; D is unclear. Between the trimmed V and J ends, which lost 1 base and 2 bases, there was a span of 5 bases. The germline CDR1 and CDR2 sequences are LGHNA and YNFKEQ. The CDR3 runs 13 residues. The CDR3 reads CASSQGTNTEAFF. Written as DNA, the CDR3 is TGTGCCAGCAGCCAAGGCACAAACACTGAAGCTTTCTTT.

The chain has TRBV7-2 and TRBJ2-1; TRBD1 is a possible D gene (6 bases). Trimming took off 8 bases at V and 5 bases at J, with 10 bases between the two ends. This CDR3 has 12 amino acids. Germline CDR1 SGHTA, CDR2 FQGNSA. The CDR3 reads CASGGYNNEQFF. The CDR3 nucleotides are TGTGCCAGCGGGGGCTACAACAATGAGCAGTTCTTC.

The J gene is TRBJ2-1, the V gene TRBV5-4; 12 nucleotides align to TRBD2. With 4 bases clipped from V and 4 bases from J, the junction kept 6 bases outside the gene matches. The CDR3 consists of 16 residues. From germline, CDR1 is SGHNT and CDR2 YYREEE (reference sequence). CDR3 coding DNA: TGTGCCAGCAGCGGGGAACTAGCGGGGGGATACAATGAGCAGTTCTTC. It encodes CASSGELAGGYNEQFF.

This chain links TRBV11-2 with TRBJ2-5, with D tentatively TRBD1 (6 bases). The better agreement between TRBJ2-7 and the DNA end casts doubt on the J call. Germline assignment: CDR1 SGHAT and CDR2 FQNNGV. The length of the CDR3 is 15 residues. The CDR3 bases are TGTGCCAGCAGCTCCGGTCTCAGACAGGCCTACGAGCAGTACTTC. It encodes CASSSGLRQAYEQYF.

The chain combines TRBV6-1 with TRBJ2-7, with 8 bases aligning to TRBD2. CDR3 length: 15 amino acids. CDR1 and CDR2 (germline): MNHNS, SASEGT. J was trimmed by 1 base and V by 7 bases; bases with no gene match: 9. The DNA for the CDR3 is TGTGCCAGCAATGAGGTGGCGGGGGGTTCCTACGAGCAGTACTTC. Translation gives CASNEVAGGSYEQYF.

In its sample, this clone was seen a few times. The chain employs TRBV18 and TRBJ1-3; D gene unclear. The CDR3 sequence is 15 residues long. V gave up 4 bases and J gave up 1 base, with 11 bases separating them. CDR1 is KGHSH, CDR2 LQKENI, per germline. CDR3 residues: CASSQRATSGNTIYF. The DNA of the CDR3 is TGTGCCAGCTCACAACGGGCCACATCTGGAAACACCATATATTTT.

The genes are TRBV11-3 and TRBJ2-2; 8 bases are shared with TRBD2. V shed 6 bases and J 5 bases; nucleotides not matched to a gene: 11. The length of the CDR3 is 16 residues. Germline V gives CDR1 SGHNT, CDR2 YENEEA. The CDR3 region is CASSRSAGGGTGELFF. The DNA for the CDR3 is TGTGCCAGCAGTCGATCGGCTGGCGGGGGGACCGGGGAGCTGTTTTTT.

CDR3 DNA sequence: TGTGCCAGCAGCTTAGATATCGGGGGGTTACCCTACGAGCAGTACTTC. Encoded protein: CASSLDIGGLPYEQYF. This rearrangement joins TRBV7-9 to TRBJ2-7, with TRBD2 identical over 7 bases. The J segment lost 2 bases and the V segment lost 1 base, leaving 8 bases of the junction unmatched. CDR3 length equals 16 residues. Germline V gene sequence: CDR1 SEHNR, CDR2 FQNEAQ (reference sequence).

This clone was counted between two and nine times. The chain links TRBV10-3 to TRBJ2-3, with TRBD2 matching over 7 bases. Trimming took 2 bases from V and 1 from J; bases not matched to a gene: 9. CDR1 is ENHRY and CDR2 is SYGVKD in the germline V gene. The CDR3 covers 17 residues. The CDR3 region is CAISEPGLPTRTDTQYF. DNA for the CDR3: TGTGCCATCAGTGAGCCGGGACTACCCACCCGCACAGATACGCAGTATTTT.

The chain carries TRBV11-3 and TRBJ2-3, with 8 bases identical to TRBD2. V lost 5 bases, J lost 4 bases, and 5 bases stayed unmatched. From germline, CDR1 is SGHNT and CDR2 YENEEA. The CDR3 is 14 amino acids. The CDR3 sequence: CASSPSRGADTQYF. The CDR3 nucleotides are TGTGCCAGCAGCCCCTCGCGGGGGGCAGATACGCAGTATTTT.

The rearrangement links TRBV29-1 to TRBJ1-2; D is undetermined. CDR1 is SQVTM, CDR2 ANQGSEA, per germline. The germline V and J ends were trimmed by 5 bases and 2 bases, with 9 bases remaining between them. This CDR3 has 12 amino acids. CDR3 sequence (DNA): TGCAGCGTTTCAGGCGGGAACTATGGCTACACCTTC. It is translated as CSVSGGNYGYTF.

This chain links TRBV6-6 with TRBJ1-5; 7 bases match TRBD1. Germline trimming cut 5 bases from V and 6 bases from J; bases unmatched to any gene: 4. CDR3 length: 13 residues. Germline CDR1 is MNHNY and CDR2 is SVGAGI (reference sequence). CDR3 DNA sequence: TGTGCCAGCAGTCAGACAGGGACTCAGCCCCAGCATTTT. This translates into CASSQTGTQPQHF.

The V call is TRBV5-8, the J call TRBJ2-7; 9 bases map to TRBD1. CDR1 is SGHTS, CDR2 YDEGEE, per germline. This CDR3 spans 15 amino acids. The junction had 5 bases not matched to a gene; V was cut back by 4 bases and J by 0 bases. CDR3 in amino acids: CASSEGQGSSYEQYF. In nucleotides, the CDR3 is TGTGCCAGCAGCGAGGGACAGGGAAGCTCCTACGAGCAGTACTTC.

The CDR3, as DNA: TGTGCCAGCAGCCCCGTGACAGGGGGGACGTATAATTCACCCCTCCACTTT. Translating it yields CASSPVTGGTYNSPLHF. The rearrangement joins TRBV5-6 to TRBJ1-6; the match to TRBD1 covers 9 bases. This CDR3 region has 17 residues. Germline values: CDR1 SGHDT, CDR2 YYEEEE. The V segment lost 4 bases and the J segment 4 bases; nucleotides outside the gene matches: 9. Filled out from reference TRBV5-6 and TRBJ1-6, the complete variable domain reads DAGVTQSPTHLIKTRGQQVTLRCSPKSGHDTVSWYQQALGQGPQFIFQYYEEEERQRGNFPDRFSGHQFPNYSSELNVNALLLGDSALYLCASSPVTGGTYNSPLHFGNGTRLTVT.